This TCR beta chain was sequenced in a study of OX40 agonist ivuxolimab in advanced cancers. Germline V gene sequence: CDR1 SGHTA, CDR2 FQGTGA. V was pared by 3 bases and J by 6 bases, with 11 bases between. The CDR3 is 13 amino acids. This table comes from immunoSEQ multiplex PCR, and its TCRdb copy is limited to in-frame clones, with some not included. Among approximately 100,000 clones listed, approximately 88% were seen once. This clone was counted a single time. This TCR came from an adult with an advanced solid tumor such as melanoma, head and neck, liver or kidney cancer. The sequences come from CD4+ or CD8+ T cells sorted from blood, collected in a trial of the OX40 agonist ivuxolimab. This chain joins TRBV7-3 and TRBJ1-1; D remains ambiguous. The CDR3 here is CASSFLGIAEAFF. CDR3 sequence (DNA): TGTGCCAGCAGCTTCTTAGGGATAGCTGAAGCTTTCTTT.